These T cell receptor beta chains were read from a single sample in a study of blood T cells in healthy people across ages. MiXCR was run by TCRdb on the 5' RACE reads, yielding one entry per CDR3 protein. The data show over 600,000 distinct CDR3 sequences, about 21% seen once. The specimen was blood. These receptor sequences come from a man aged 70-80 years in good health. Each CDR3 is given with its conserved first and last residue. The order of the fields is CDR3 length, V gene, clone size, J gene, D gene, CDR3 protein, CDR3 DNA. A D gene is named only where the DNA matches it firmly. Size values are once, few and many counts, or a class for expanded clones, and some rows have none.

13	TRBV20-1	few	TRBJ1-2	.	CSARARDIYGYTF	TGCAGTGCTAGAGCCCGGGACATTTATGGCTACACCTTC
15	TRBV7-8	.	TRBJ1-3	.	CASSGGKGSGNTIYF	TGTGCCAGCTCGGGGGGGAAGGGCTCTGGAAACACCATATATTTT
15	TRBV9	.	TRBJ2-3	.	CASSVWGLSTDTQYF	TGTGCCAGCAGCGTTTGGGGCCTAAGCACAGATACGCAGTATTTT
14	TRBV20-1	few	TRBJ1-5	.	CSAIPGIPNQPQHF	TGCAGTGCCATCCCAGGGATCCCCAATCAGCCCCAGCATTTT
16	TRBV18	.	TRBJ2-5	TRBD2	CASSSSVGGPRETQYF	TGTGCCAGCTCAAGTTCAGTGGGAGGGCCCAGGGAGACCCAGTACTTC
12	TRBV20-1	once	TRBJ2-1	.	CSARRGWDEQFF	TGCAGTGCGAGAAGGGGCTGGGATGAGCAGTTCTTC
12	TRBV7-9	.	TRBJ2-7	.	CASSLDPLEQYF	TGTGCCAGCAGCTTAGATCCCCTCGAGCAGTACTTC
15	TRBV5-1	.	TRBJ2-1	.	CASSLVGVVKDEQFF	TGCGCCAGCAGCTTGGTGGGGGTAGTTAAGGATGAGCAGTTCTTC
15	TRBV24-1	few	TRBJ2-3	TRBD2	CATSDLGTSEDTQYF	TGTGCCACCAGTGATTTGGGGACTAGCGAAGATACGCAGTATTTT
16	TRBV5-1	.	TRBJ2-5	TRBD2	CASSLTLAELGETQYF	TGCGCCAGCAGCTTAACTCTAGCGGAACTTGGTGAGACCCAGTACTTC
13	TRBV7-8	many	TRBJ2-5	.	CASSLGTAETQYF	TGTGCCAGCAGCTTAGGGACAGCAGAGACCCAGTACTTC
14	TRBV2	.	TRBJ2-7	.	CACDGAFNSYEQYF	TGTGCCTGCGATGGGGCTTTTAACTCCTACGAGCAGTACTTC
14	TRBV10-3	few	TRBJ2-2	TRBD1	CAISWDRGPGELFF	TGTGCCATCAGTTGGGACAGGGGGCCCGGGGAGCTGTTTTTT
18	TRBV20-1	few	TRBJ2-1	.	CSASFRGQRSLSDNEQFF	TGCAGTGCTAGTTTCCGTGGTCAGAGAAGTTTGTCCGACAATGAGCAGTTCTTC
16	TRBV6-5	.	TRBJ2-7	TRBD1	CASSQHLTGGAYEQYF	TGTGCCAGCAGCCAACATCTGACAGGGGGGGCCTACGAGCAGTACTTC
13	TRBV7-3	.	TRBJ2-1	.	CASSLGGRESQFF	TGTGCCAGCAGCTTAGGGGGGCGGGAGTCGCAGTTCTTC
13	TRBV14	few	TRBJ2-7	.	CASSQLRGYEQYF	TGTGCCAGCAGCCAACTGAGAGGCTACGAGCAGTACTTC
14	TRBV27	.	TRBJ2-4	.	CASSLSGTQNIQYF	TGTGCCAGCAGTTTATCCGGGACACAAAACATTCAGTACTTC
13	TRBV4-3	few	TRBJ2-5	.	CASSPTIGREGYF	TGCGCCAGCAGCCCAACGATCGGACGCGAGGGGTACTTC
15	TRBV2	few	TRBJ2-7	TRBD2	CASSEAPGTTYEQYF	TGTGCCAGCAGTGAAGCTCCCGGGACTACCTACGAGCAGTACTTC
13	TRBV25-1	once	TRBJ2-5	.	CASSQTVIGEQYF	TGTGCCAGCAGCCAGACAGTGATCGGAGAGCAGTACTTC
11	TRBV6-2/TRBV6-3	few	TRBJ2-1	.	CASGGLREQFF	TGTGCCAGCGGTGGGCTTAGAGAGCAGTTCTTC
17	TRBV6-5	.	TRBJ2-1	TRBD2	CASSSAGTSGTYNEQFF	TGTGCCAGCAGTTCTGCGGGGACTAGCGGCACCTACAATGAGCAGTTCTTC
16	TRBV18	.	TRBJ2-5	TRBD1	CASSPPRGQGLGEQYF	TGTGCCAGCTCACCACCGAGGGGACAGGGGTTAGGTGAGCAGTACTTC
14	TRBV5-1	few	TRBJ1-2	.	CASSPGGEVYGYTF	TGCGCCAGCAGCCCGGGGGGGGAAGTCTATGGCTACACCTTC
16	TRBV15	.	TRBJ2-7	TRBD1	CATSRDATGVFYEQYF	TGTGCCACCAGCAGAGATGCGACAGGGGTATTCTACGAGCAGTACTTC
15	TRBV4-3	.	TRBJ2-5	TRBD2	CASSLSGRPGETQYF	TGCGCCAGCAGCCTTAGCGGGAGGCCTGGAGAGACCCAGTACTTC
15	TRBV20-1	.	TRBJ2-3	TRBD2	CSARELAGAADTQYF	TGCAGTGCTAGAGAACTAGCGGGAGCAGCAGATACGCAGTATTTT
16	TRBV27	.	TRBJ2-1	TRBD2	CASSSSGRGSYNEQFF	TGTGCCAGCAGCAGTAGCGGGAGGGGGTCCTACAATGAGCAGTTCTTC
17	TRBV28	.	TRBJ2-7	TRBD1	CASSFIAGQESNYEQYF	TGTGCCAGCAGTTTCATCGCGGGACAGGAAAGCAACTACGAGCAGTACTTC
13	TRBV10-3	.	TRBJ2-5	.	CAISGNKQETQYF	TGTGCCATCAGTGGGAACAAGCAAGAGACCCAGTACTTC
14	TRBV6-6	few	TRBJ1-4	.	CASSSGQDNEKLFF	TGTGCCAGCAGTTCCGGGCAGGATAATGAAAAACTGTTTTTT
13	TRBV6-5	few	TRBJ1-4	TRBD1	CATRTGLYEKLFF	TGTGCCACTAGGACAGGACTTTATGAAAAACTGTTTTTT
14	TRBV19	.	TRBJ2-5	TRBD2	CASSFGRAQETQYF	TGTGCCAGTAGTTTCGGGAGGGCACAAGAGACCCAGTACTTC
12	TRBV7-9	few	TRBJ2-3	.	CASSLYLDTRYF	TGTGCCAGCAGCTTATACCTGGATACGCGGTATTTT
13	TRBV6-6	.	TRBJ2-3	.	CASSYSRPDTQYF	TGTGCCAGCAGTTACTCAAGGCCAGATACGCAGTATTTT
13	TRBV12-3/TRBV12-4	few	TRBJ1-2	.	CASSPGQPQGYTF	TGTGCCAGCAGTCCCGGACAGCCCCAGGGCTACACCTTC
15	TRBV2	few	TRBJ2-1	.	CASKVWDNLGDEQFF	TGTGCCAGCAAAGTATGGGACAACTTAGGTGATGAGCAGTTCTTC
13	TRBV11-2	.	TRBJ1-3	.	CASSFPSGNTIYF	TGTGCCAGCAGCTTCCCCTCTGGAAACACCATATATTTT
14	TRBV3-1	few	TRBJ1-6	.	CASSQAGTDSPLHF	TGTGCCAGCAGCCAAGCGGGGACGGATTCACCCCTCCACTTT
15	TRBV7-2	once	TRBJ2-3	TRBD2	CASSLAGAGADTQYF	TGTGCCAGCAGCTTAGCTGGCGCGGGGGCAGATACGCAGTATTTT
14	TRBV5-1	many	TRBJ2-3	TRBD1	CASSYWTGEDTQYF	TGCGCCAGCAGCTATTGGACAGGGGAAGATACGCAGTATTTT
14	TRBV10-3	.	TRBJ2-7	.	CAISERESSYEQYF	TGTGCCATCAGTGAGAGGGAGAGCTCCTACGAGCAGTACTTC
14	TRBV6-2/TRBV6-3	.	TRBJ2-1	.	CASVGSPAYNEQFF	TGTGCCAGTGTAGGGAGTCCTGCCTACAATGAGCAGTTCTTC
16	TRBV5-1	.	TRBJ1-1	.	CASSPDGHSVSTEAFF	TGCGCCAGCAGTCCAGACGGACACTCGGTATCGACTGAAGCTTTCTTT
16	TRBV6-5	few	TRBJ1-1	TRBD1	CASSYSRTGRNTEAFF	TGTGCCAGCAGTTACTCTCGGACAGGGAGGAACACTGAAGCTTTCTTT
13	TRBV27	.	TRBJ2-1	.	CASSFLEDNRQFF	TGTGCCAGCAGTTTCCTCGAGGACAACAGGCAGTTCTTC
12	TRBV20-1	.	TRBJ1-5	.	CSASLPGQPQHF	TGCAGTGCTAGTCTGCCTGGTCAGCCCCAGCATTTT
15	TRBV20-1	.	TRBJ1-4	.	CSARISHSTGEKLFF	TGCAGTGCTAGAATTTCCCACAGCACGGGCGAAAAACTGTTTTTT
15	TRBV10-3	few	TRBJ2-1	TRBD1	CAISDDRGGINEQSF	TGTGCCATCAGTGACGACAGGGGGGGAATCAATGAGCAGTCCTTC